Each of the 19 T cell receptor beta chains below was sequenced from the same sample in a study of cytomegalovirus exposure and HLA in healthy donors. The PCR made use of 60 Vbeta and 13 Jbeta primers. Sequencing used immunoSEQ multiplex PCR; TCRdb keeps in-frame clones, though not all of them. The repertoire holds over 150,000 clones, roughly four fifths seen once, with 3% to 3.5% in the top ten. Sequences were obtained from PBMCs. The receptors originated from a woman in her 30s in good health and CMV-seropositive.

This clone occurred once. V gene TRBV6-1 combines with J gene TRBJ2-1, with D possibly being TRBD2 (6 bases). Trimming removed 3 bases at V and 1 base at J, with 16 bases between. The germline CDR1 and CDR2 sequences are MNHNS and SASEGT. The CDR3 covers 17 residues. The CDR3 protein is CASSDRADGGSYNEQFF. The DNA of the CDR3 is TGTGCCAGCAGTGATAGGGCCGATGGGGGGTCCTACAATGAGCAGTTCTTC.

The rearrangement joins TRBV11-2 to TRBJ2-1, with D perhaps TRBD2 (5 bases). Trimming cost V 5 bases and J 10 bases, with 9 bases left between them. Germline assignment: CDR1 SGHAT and CDR2 FQNNGV. CDR3 length: 11 residues. CDR3 DNA: TGTGCCAGCAGCCCCTCGGGGGAGCAGTTCTTC. Its translation is CASSPSGEQFF.

CDR3 region: CASRSEGPEGYTF. CDR3 bases: TGTGCCAGTAGGTCGGAGGGGCCCGAAGGCTACACCTTC. This chain connects TRBV19 to TRBJ1-2; D perhaps matches TRBD1 (5 bases). The germline V and J ends were trimmed by 6 bases and 8 bases, with 16 bases remaining between them. Germline V gene lookup returns CDR1 LNHDA and CDR2 SQIVND (reference sequence). CDR3 length equals 13 residues.

V gene TRBV30 combines with J gene TRBJ1-1, with D uncertain. V lost 3 bases, J lost 6 bases, and 8 bases lay in between. The CDR3 totals 11 residues. Germline CDR1 is GTSNPN and CDR2 is SVGIG (reference sequence). CDR3 residues: CAWSLTPEAFF. In nucleotides, the CDR3 is TGTGCCTGGAGCCTGACTCCTGAAGCTTTCTTT.

This chain uses TRBV11-2 with TRBJ1-1; D call uncertain. This CDR3 has 15 residues. Germline V CDR1 and CDR2: SGHAT, FQNNGV. V was shortened by 5 bases and J by 1 base, with 14 bases between the two germline ends. CDR3 sequence (DNA): TGTGCCAGCAGCCCGAACCGGGATCGGAACACTGAAGCTTTCTTT. Amino acid sequence: CASSPNRDRNTEAFF.

Details on this clone: This same CDR3 is encoded by further DNA sequences in the sample. The rearrangement joins TRBV28 to TRBJ2-3; TRBD1 matches at 8 bases. With 6 bases clipped from V and 0 bases from J, the junction kept 5 bases outside the gene matches. This CDR3 has 15 residues. Germline assignment: CDR1 MDHEN and CDR2 SYDVKM. The CDR3 DNA reads TGTGCCAGCAGCCTCGACAGGGGTAGCACAGATACGCAGTATTTT. Residues: CASSLDRGSTDTQYF.

The rearrangement joins TRBV5-1 to TRBJ2-1; 7 bases are a match to TRBD1. CDR1 and CDR2 from the germline V gene are SGHRS and YFSETQ. This CDR3 spans 13 amino acids. V was pared by 4 bases and J by 9 bases, with 7 bases of the junction left unmatched. CDR3 in DNA: TGCGCCAGCAGCGCACGACAGGGCGGTGAGCAGTTCTTC. Translation: CASSARQGGEQFF.

This chain connects TRBV7-8 to TRBJ2-1; no firm D call. CDR3 length: 15 amino acids. Germline CDR1 SGHVS, CDR2 FQNEAQ. The V and J ends lost 1 base and 4 bases respectively, with 11 bases between them. The CDR3 here is CASSLVSSTYNEQFF. DNA of the CDR3: TGTGCCAGCAGCTTAGTATCCTCCACTTACAATGAGCAGTTCTTC.

This clone appeared once. This sequence joins TRBV27 and TRBJ2-5, with TRBD2 as a possible D gene (6 bases). V was trimmed by 7 bases and J by 2 bases, leaving 17 bases between them. CDR3 length equals 15 residues. CDR1 and CDR2 from the germline V gene are MNHEY and SMNVEV (reference sequence). This CDR3 is CASTTSLGTQETQYF. CDR3 in DNA: TGTGCCAGCACCACATCTTTGGGGACTCAAGAGACCCAGTACTTC.

Written as DNA, the CDR3 is TGTGCCAGCAGCTTGGGTGGGGCCCAGTACGAGCAGTACTTC. Residues: CASSLGGAQYEQYF. This chain uses TRBV7-2 with TRBJ2-7, with a tentative D call TRBD1 (5 bases). The V end was cut by 3 bases, the J end by 4 bases, with 13 bases between. Germline V CDR1 and CDR2: SGHTA, FQGNSA. There are 14 residues in the CDR3.

This clone was picked up a small number of times. This chain connects TRBV29-1 to TRBJ2-3, with 7 bases matching TRBD1. V was pared by 7 bases and J by 0 bases, with 4 bases of the junction left unmatched. CDR1 and CDR2 (germline): SQVTM, ANQGSEA. This CDR3 has 13 residues. The CDR3 reads CSGTGQSTDTQYF. In DNA form, the CDR3 reads TGCAGCGGGACGGGACAGAGCACAGATACGCAGTATTTT.

V usage is TRBV12-1 and J usage is TRBJ2-2; the DNA was not compared with TRBD2, the D call given in the table. TRBV12-1 is classified as a pseudogene. The CDR3 loop spans 18 amino acids. The DNA of the CDR3 is TGTGCCAGCAGCCCCCCGGGACTAGCGGACGCGAACACCGGGGAGCTGTTTTTT. Its protein is CASSPPGLADANTGELFF.

V gene TRBV7-6 combines with J gene TRBJ1-5, with D uncertain. Germline assignment: CDR1 SGHVS and CDR2 FNYEAQ. V gave up 1 base and J gave up 5 bases, with 9 bases separating them. The CDR3 extends over 14 amino acids. CDR3 DNA: TGTGCCAGCAGCTTAGGAGTAGGAGATCAGCCCCAGCATTTT. Its translation is CASSLGVGDQPQHF.

The chain couples TRBV7-8 to TRBJ2-1; possibly TRBD2 for D (7 bases). With 5 bases removed from V and 5 bases from J, the gap between germline ends came to 22 bases. Germline V gene lookup returns CDR1 SGHVS and CDR2 FQNEAQ. This CDR3 is 17 amino acids long. DNA for the CDR3: TGTGCCAGCAGCGCACTCATTAGGGGGGGCGGGAACAATGAGCAGTTCTTC. The encoded protein is CASSALIRGGGNNEQFF. The full variable domain, completed using reference TRBV7-8 and TRBJ2-1, is GAGVSQSPRYKVAKRGQDVALRCDPISGHVSLFWYQQALGQGPEFLTYFQNEAQLDKSGLPSDRFFAERPEGSVSTLKIQRTQQEDSAVYLCASSALIRGGGNNEQFFGPGTRLTVL.

V gene TRBV5-8 combines with J gene TRBJ2-7; TRBD2 is a possible D gene (5 bases). Trimming removed 0 bases at V and 9 bases at J, with 19 bases between. CDR1 is SGHTS, CDR2 YDEGEE, per germline. There are 15 residues in the CDR3. The CDR3 region is CASSLGTETFEGQYF. CDR3 sequence (DNA): TGTGCCAGCAGCTTGGGGACGGAGACTTTCGAGGGGCAGTACTTC. The full variable domain, with the rest looked up from reference TRBV5-8 and TRBJ2-7, is EAGVTQSPTHLIKTRGQQATLRCSPISGHTSVYWYQQALGLGLQFLLWYDEGEERNRGNFPPRFSGRQFPNYSSELNVNALELEDSALYLCASSLGTETFEGQYFGPGTRLTVT.

Only one count was recorded for this clone. V is TRBV28 and J is TRBJ1-1, with a weak D call TRBD1 (6 bases). This CDR3 is 17 amino acids long. The V end lost 4 bases, the J end lost 1 base, and 19 bases lay between the germline ends. CDR1 and CDR2 (germline): MDHEN, SYDVKM. The CDR3 DNA sequence: TGTGCCAGCAGTTCCTCACTTCAGACAGGACGGAACACTGAAGCTTTCTTT. Translation: CASSSSLQTGRNTEAFF. The whole variable domain, filled in from reference TRBV28 and TRBJ1-1, reads DVKVTQSSRYLVKRTGEKVFLECVQDMDHENMFWYRQDPGLGLRLIYFSYDVKMKEKGDIPEGYSVSREKKERFSLILESASTNQTSMYLCASSSSLQTGRNTEAFFGQGTRLTVV.

This clone was observed a single time. The V gene is TRBV28, the J gene TRBJ1-5; D is unclear. Germline assignment: CDR1 MDHEN and CDR2 SYDVKM. Trimming shortened V by 1 base and J by 3 bases, and 13 bases separated the two germline ends. CDR3 length equals 16 residues. The CDR3: CASSLSFGGNNQPQHF. The DNA of the CDR3 is TGTGCCAGCAGTTTATCCTTCGGCGGAAACAATCAGCCCCAGCATTTT.

This chain connects TRBV6-1 to TRBJ2-3, with a possible D match to TRBD2 (5 bases). Germline V gene lookup returns CDR1 MNHNS and CDR2 SASEGT. This CDR3 comprises 15 residues. Trimming shortened V by 5 bases and J by 2 bases, and 14 bases separated the two germline ends. CDR3 amino acids: CASSPLARVTDTQYF. As DNA, the CDR3 is TGTGCCAGCAGTCCCCTCGCGCGGGTCACAGATACGCAGTATTTT.

This rearrangement joins TRBV5-5 to TRBJ2-5, with 10 bases lining up with TRBD1. Trimming took 4 bases from V and 4 from J; bases not matched to a gene: 7. The germline gives CDR1 SGHKS, CDR2 YYEKEE (reference sequence). This CDR3 is built from 15 residues. CDR3 nucleotides: TGTGCCAGCAGCCCGGGACAGGGGAGGGGAGAGACCCAGTACTTC. Protein product: CASSPGQGRGETQYF.